The source of this T cell receptor beta chain is a study of blood T cells in healthy people across ages. For the second PCR, which ran for about 6 to 11 cycles, a sample-barcoded 5' primer and a J-beta primer mix were used. Every cDNA molecule bore a tag from a template-switch adaptor containing 12 random nucleotides. TCRdb re-called the 5' RACE reads through MiXCR, storing one row per CDR3 protein. Of around 1,000,000 distinct CDR3 sequences detected, 25% appear once; the ten largest clones hold around 0.75%. Whenever a sample was processed, at least 7 million PBMCs were isolated. Trimming took off 5 bases at V and 0 bases at J, with 14 bases between the two ends. This CDR3 has 17 residues. From germline, CDR1 is SGHTA and CDR2 FQGNSA. The data were also submitted as part of a second study, on T cells of mothers and their children.

Sequences were obtained from blood. The receptor was isolated from a girl aged 2 to 10 in good health. The chain joins TRBV7-2 to TRBJ2-6; D might be TRBD2 (6 bases). Here the CDR3 DNA reads TGTGCCAGCAGCCTGGGACTGCCACTCTCTGGGGCCAACGTCCTGACTTTC. Translated, it gives CASSLGLPLSGANVLTF.